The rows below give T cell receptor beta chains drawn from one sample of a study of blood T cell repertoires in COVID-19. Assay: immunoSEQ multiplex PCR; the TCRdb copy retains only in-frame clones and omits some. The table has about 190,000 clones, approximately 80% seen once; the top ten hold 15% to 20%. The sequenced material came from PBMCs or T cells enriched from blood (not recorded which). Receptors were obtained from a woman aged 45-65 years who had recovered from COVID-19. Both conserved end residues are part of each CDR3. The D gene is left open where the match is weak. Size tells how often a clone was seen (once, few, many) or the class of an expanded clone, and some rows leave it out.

CDR3aa: CASSLAPRGDRAEKLFF
CDR3nt: TGTGCCAGCAGTTTAGCACCCCGAGGGGACAGGGCTGAAAAACTGTTTTTT
j_gene: TRBJ1-4
d_gene: TRBD1
v_gene: TRBV27
abundance: .

CDR3aa: CASSLYGEAFF
CDR3nt: TGTGCCAGCAGCTTGTACGGTGAAGCTTTCTTT
j_gene: TRBJ1-1
d_gene: .
v_gene: TRBV5-4
abundance: .

CDR3aa: CASSRQVGTVGYSYNSPLHF
CDR3nt: TGCGCCAGCAGCCGACAAGTGGGGACAGTTGGGTACTCCTATAATTCACCCCTCCACTTT
j_gene: TRBJ1-6
d_gene: TRBD1
v_gene: TRBV4-3
abundance: .

CDR3aa: CASSPRRGNEKLFF
CDR3nt: TGTGCCAGCAGCCCCCGGAGGGGTAATGAAAAACTGTTTTTT
j_gene: TRBJ1-4
d_gene: .
v_gene: TRBV7-2
abundance: .

CDR3aa: CASSLSGGHGYTF
CDR3nt: TGTGCCAGCAGCTTAAGCGGGGGTCATGGCTACACCTTC
j_gene: TRBJ1-2
d_gene: .
v_gene: TRBV7-9
abundance: .

CDR3aa: CASSWLETQKLFF
CDR3nt: TGTGCCAGCAGCTGGCTGGAGACTCAAAAACTGTTCTTC
j_gene: TRBJ2-1
d_gene: .
v_gene: TRBV7-2
abundance: .

CDR3aa: CASSQQEGGRDTGELFF
CDR3nt: TGCGCCAGCAGCCAGCAGGAGGGGGGGCGGGACACCGGGGAGCTGTTTTTT
j_gene: TRBJ2-2
d_gene: .
v_gene: TRBV5-1
abundance: .

CDR3aa: CATSEGLAGNNEQFF
CDR3nt: TGTGCCACCAGTGAGGGACTAGCGGGGAACAATGAGCAGTTCTTC
j_gene: TRBJ2-1
d_gene: TRBD2
v_gene: TRBV24-1
abundance: once

CDR3aa: CASSPRRDLSSYEQYF
CDR3nt: TGCGCCAGCAGCCCCCGCAGGGACTTGAGCTCCTACGAGCAGTACTTC
j_gene: TRBJ2-7
d_gene: .
v_gene: TRBV4-1
abundance: .

CDR3aa: CASSRDSVNYGYTF
CDR3nt: TGTGCCAGCAGTAGGGACAGCGTAAACTATGGCTACACCTTC
j_gene: TRBJ1-2
d_gene: TRBD1
v_gene: TRBV28
abundance: .

CDR3aa: CSASQESNTF
CDR3nt: TGCAGTGCTAGCCAGGAAAGCAACACCTTC
j_gene: TRBJ1-2
d_gene: .
v_gene: TRBV20-1
abundance: .

CDR3aa: CASLGSLNTEAFF
CDR3nt: TGTGCCAGCCTGGGGAGTTTGAACACTGAAGCTTTCTTT
j_gene: TRBJ1-1
d_gene: .
v_gene: TRBV6-5
abundance: .

CDR3aa: CASSLGQGRNQPQHF
CDR3nt: TGTGCCAGCAGCTTGGGACAGGGGAGAAATCAGCCCCAGCATTTT
j_gene: TRBJ1-5
d_gene: TRBD1
v_gene: TRBV5-5
abundance: .

CDR3aa: CASRQQGLEQPQHF
CDR3nt: TGTGCCAGCAGGCAACAGGGATTAGAGCAGCCCCAGCATTTT
j_gene: TRBJ1-5
d_gene: .
v_gene: TRBV27
abundance: .

CDR3aa: CASSPGGDHSQHF
CDR3nt: TGTGCCAGCAGCCCCGGCGGAGATCACTCCCAGCATTTT
j_gene: TRBJ1-5
d_gene: .
v_gene: TRBV7-9
abundance: .